This is a list of T cell receptor beta chains from one sample in a study of radiotherapy plus CTLA-4 blockade in lung cancer. Only in-frame clones appear in the TCRdb table, and some are missing; sequencing was by immunoSEQ multiplex PCR. This sample yields 55,000 to 75,000 clones, of which roughly four fifths are seen a single time; approximately 15% belongs to the top ten. Source: peripheral blood, taken from a patient treated with radiotherapy plus ipilimumab. These receptors all stem from a human donor with non-small cell lung cancer whose response to radiotherapy plus ipilimumab could not be evaluated. Some clones in this sample may be carry-over from other donors' samples. CDR3s include the opening cysteine and the closing phenylalanine or tryptophan. Fields, in order: D gene, clone size, V gene, CDR3 length, J gene, CDR3 DNA, CDR3 protein. The D gene is left open where the match is weak. The size entry is marked missing in some rows and otherwise reads once, few, many or a size class.

d_call: TRBD1; clone_size: NA; v_call: TRBV6-6; cdr3_length: 15; j_call: TRBJ2-7; cdr3_nt: TGTGCCAGCACCCACAGGGGGCCCTTCACCTACGAGCAGTACTTC; cdr3_aa: CASTHRGPFTYEQYF
d_call: NA; clone_size: NA; v_call: TRBV10-3; cdr3_length: 14; j_call: TRBJ2-5; cdr3_nt: TGTGCCATCAGTGAGTCTGGAGGGGAAGAGACCCAGTACTTC; cdr3_aa: CAISESGGEETQYF
d_call: TRBD1; clone_size: NA; v_call: TRBV5-6; cdr3_length: 15; j_call: TRBJ2-7; cdr3_nt: TGTGCCAGCAGCATCCCATTGACAGGGACCTACGAGCAGTACTTC; cdr3_aa: CASSIPLTGTYEQYF
d_call: TRBD2; clone_size: NA; v_call: TRBV7-7; cdr3_length: 15; j_call: TRBJ2-1; cdr3_nt: TGTGCTAGCAGCCCAAGCGGGGCCTCCTACAATGAGCAGTTCTTC; cdr3_aa: CASSPSGASYNEQFF
d_call: TRBD2; clone_size: NA; v_call: TRBV14; cdr3_length: 15; j_call: TRBJ2-2; cdr3_nt: TGTGCCAGCAGCCGTACTAGCGGGGACACCGGGGAGCTGTTTTTT; cdr3_aa: CASSRTSGDTGELFF
d_call: TRBD1; clone_size: NA; v_call: TRBV5-6; cdr3_length: 14; j_call: TRBJ2-4; cdr3_nt: TGTGCCAGTTCCGGACAGGGAGCCAAAAACATTCAGTACTTC; cdr3_aa: CASSGQGAKNIQYF
d_call: NA; clone_size: NA; v_call: TRBV18; cdr3_length: 15; j_call: TRBJ2-4; cdr3_nt: TGTGCCAGCTCCCAACGGTCCCCCCGGGATAACATTCAGTACTTC; cdr3_aa: CASSQRSPRDNIQYF
d_call: NA; clone_size: NA; v_call: TRBV28; cdr3_length: 16; j_call: TRBJ1-1; cdr3_nt: TGTGCCAGCACCCAAGGGGCGGGACTGAGTAGCACTGAAGCTTTCTTT; cdr3_aa: CASTQGAGLSSTEAFF
d_call: TRBD1; clone_size: NA; v_call: TRBV5-6; cdr3_length: 17; j_call: TRBJ1-6; cdr3_nt: TGTGCCAGCAGCGCCGGGACAGAGAGCTCCTATAATTCTCCCCTCCACTTT; cdr3_aa: CASSAGTESSYNSPLHF
d_call: NA; clone_size: NA; v_call: TRBV27; cdr3_length: 13; j_call: TRBJ2-1; cdr3_nt: TGTGCCAGCAGTCGGGGATCCTACAATGAGCAGTTCTTC; cdr3_aa: CASSRGSYNEQFF
d_call: NA; clone_size: few; v_call: TRBV27; cdr3_length: 14; j_call: TRBJ1-6; cdr3_nt: TGTGCCAGCAGCCCCAGCTCCTATAATTCACCCCTCCACTTT; cdr3_aa: CASSPSSYNSPLHF
d_call: TRBD1; clone_size: NA; v_call: TRBV18; cdr3_length: 16; j_call: TRBJ1-3; cdr3_nt: TGTGCCAGCTCACCACAGGGGGCGCGACATGGAAACACCATATATTTT; cdr3_aa: CASSPQGARHGNTIYF
d_call: NA; clone_size: NA; v_call: TRBV18; cdr3_length: 14; j_call: TRBJ2-7; cdr3_nt: TGTGCCAGCTCACCACCGTTACAGGCTTACGAGCAGTACTTC; cdr3_aa: CASSPPLQAYEQYF
d_call: NA; clone_size: NA; v_call: TRBV9; cdr3_length: 15; j_call: TRBJ2-7; cdr3_nt: TGTGCCAGCAGTCGAGCCGCGGGGTCCCGCTACGAGCAGTACTTC; cdr3_aa: CASSRAAGSRYEQYF
d_call: NA; clone_size: NA; v_call: TRBV5-6; cdr3_length: 14; j_call: TRBJ1-2; cdr3_nt: TGTGCCAGCAGCTTGGGCGGGGGAAGCAATGGCTACACCTTC; cdr3_aa: CASSLGGGSNGYTF
d_call: NA; clone_size: NA; v_call: TRBV5-1; cdr3_length: 15; j_call: TRBJ2-3; cdr3_nt: TGCGCCAGCAGCTTCTCTCCGGGAGGCACAGATACGCAGTATTTT; cdr3_aa: CASSFSPGGTDTQYF
d_call: TRBD2; clone_size: NA; v_call: TRBV7-9; cdr3_length: 18; j_call: TRBJ2-3; cdr3_nt: TGTGCCAGCAGCTTAGACTTGACTAGCGGGGGGGCAACAGATACGCAGTATTTT; cdr3_aa: CASSLDLTSGGATDTQYF
d_call: NA; clone_size: NA; v_call: TRBV20-1; cdr3_length: 11; j_call: TRBJ1-2; cdr3_nt: TGCAGTGCTGACAGTAACTATGGCTACACCTTC; cdr3_aa: CSADSNYGYTF
d_call: TRBD1; clone_size: NA; v_call: TRBV5-4; cdr3_length: 18; j_call: TRBJ1-3; cdr3_nt: TGTGCCAGCAGCTACAGGGGGCAGGGGGGGGTAGGCGGAAACACCATATATTTT; cdr3_aa: CASSYRGQGGVGGNTIYF
d_call: TRBD1; clone_size: NA; v_call: TRBV10-3; cdr3_length: 14; j_call: TRBJ1-4; cdr3_nt: TGTGCCATCAGCGACAGGGCCGCACATGAAAAACTGTTTTTT; cdr3_aa: CAISDRAAHEKLFF
d_call: NA; clone_size: once; v_call: TRBV7-2; cdr3_length: 12; j_call: TRBJ1-2; cdr3_nt: TGTGCCAGCAGACAGGACATCCTTGGCTACACCTTC; cdr3_aa: CASRQDILGYTF
d_call: NA; clone_size: NA; v_call: TRBV2; cdr3_length: 15; j_call: TRBJ1-4; cdr3_nt: TGTGCCAGCAGGGCCTCAGGGCAACCTAATGAAAAACTGTTTTTT; cdr3_aa: CASRASGQPNEKLFF
d_call: NA; clone_size: NA; v_call: TRBV7-3; cdr3_length: 16; j_call: TRBJ1-6; cdr3_nt: TGTGCCAGCAGCTTAACGTCGTCGGGGTATAATTCACCCCTCCACTTT; cdr3_aa: CASSLTSSGYNSPLHF
d_call: TRBD2; clone_size: NA; v_call: TRBV4-1; cdr3_length: 15; j_call: TRBJ2-5; cdr3_nt: TGCGCCAGCACCCGCAGCGGGGGCTCCCAAGAGACCCAGTACTTC; cdr3_aa: CASTRSGGSQETQYF
d_call: NA; clone_size: few; v_call: TRBV4-1; cdr3_length: 13; j_call: TRBJ1-5; cdr3_nt: TGCGCCAGCAGCCAACTGGGCGATCAGCCCCAGCATTTT; cdr3_aa: CASSQLGDQPQHF
d_call: TRBD2; clone_size: NA; v_call: TRBV10-3; cdr3_length: 14; j_call: TRBJ2-1; cdr3_nt: TGTGCCATCAGGGCTAGCGGCTTTGGAAATGAGCAGTTCTTC; cdr3_aa: CAIRASGFGNEQFF
d_call: NA; clone_size: NA; v_call: TRBV11-3; cdr3_length: 13; j_call: TRBJ1-1; cdr3_nt: TGTGCCAGCAGCCCTACAGGACACACTGAAGCTTTCTTT; cdr3_aa: CASSPTGHTEAFF